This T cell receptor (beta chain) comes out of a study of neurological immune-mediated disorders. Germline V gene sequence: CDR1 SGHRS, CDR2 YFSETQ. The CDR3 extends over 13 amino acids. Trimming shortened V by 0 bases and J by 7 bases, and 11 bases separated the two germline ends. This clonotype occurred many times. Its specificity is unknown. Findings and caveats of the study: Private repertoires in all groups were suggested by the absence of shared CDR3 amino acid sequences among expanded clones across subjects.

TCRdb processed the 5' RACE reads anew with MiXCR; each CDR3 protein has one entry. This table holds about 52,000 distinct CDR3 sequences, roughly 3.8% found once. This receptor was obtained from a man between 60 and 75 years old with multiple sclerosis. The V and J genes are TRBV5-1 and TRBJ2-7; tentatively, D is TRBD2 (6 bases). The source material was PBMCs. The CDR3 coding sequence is TGCGCCAGCAGCTTGGTTGCGGGATGGGAGCAGTACTTC. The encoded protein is CASSLVAGWEQYF.